This TCR beta chain was profiled in a study of blood T cell repertoires in COVID-19 (dated by TCRdb to the early 2020s). Study-level background: The collaborator samples originated in the United States, Italy and Spain and spanned the acute and convalescent phases of COVID-19. The material from the prospective study consisted of cDNA or gDNA derived from T cells, B-cell-depleted T cells, or PBMCs. Subjects who had been exposed to COVID-19, were actively infected with it, or had recovered from it provided the deeply sampled blood TCRbeta repertoires that made up the dataset. The repertoires were released in a freely available public database meant as a resource for research on the immune response to SARS-CoV-2. The samples were drawn from two sources: the first 160 participants of the ongoing ImmuneRACE study, and over 950 subjects contributed by 6 global collaborators. A de-identified subject ID, COVID-19 status, age in years and sex were almost always included in the sample metadata. Where available, HLA class I and class II types were taken from metadata supplied by the sample provider and were not determined by assay-based typing. General conclusions and limits of the study: The amount of clinical and demographic metadata varied by source and participant and was provided uncurated.

TCRbeta CDR3 regions were amplified from genomic DNA by means of the immunoSEQ Assay, a bias-controlled multiplex PCR. In the paper's pipeline: The number of nucleated cells in each sample was estimated by amplification of reference gene primers within the assay. Sequence reads were collapsed and filtered to measure the absolute abundance of every unique TCRbeta CDR3 rearrangement. For each sample, productive Simpson clonality was calculated as the square root of Simpson's diversity index across productive rearrangements. Not all clones reach the TCRdb copy of this immuneACCESS table, which keeps in-frame sequences only. Checked studies attribute under half of the gap to unresolved V genes and leave the rest unexplained. V, J and clone size derive from that table, while D and trimming were established from the DNA sequence. The sample records some 85,000 clones, 80% to 90% of which are singletons. The ten largest clones add up to under 9.5% of the sample.

Concerning this clone: Its antigen is unknown. Base qualities are not recorded, but no much larger clone differs from it by a single base.

Including cysteine and phenylalanine, the CDR3 has 14 amino acids. CDR3 DNA only is kept here, 42 bases in frame from base 1. Germline trimming amounts to 3 bases on V and 3 bases on J, with 3 as the count of junction bases outside the gene matches. CDR1 and CDR2 were assigned from the germline V gene as MRHNA and SNTAGT. Each collaborating institution followed its own protocols to collect whole blood in K2EDTA tubes. For TCRbeta analysis, collaborators shipped samples as frozen whole blood, isolated PBMCs, or DNA extracted from either of those sample types. The sequence was obtained from a man between 45 and 60 years old with acute or convalescent COVID-19. The receptor chain draws on TRBV6-4 and TRBJ1-2, and TRBD1 matches 8 of the central bases. Sequenced input: peripheral blood. CDR3 sequence: CASSEGTGDYGYTF. The sequenced DNA is TGTGCCAGCAGTGAAGGGACAGGAGACTATGGCTACACCTTC.